The T cell receptor (beta chain) described here comes from a study of blood T cell repertoires in COVID-19. In the study overall: Spain, Italy and the United States supplied samples that represented acute and convalescent COVID-19. The cDNA or gDNA used as material had been derived from T cells, B-cell-depleted T cells, or PBMCs.

As originally analysed: Nucleated cell counts were estimated from reference gene primer amplification. TCRdb's table, derived via immunoSEQ multiplex PCR, lists solely in-frame clones and lacks some. V, J and clone size are those of that table, while D and trimming were read from the DNA. The data hold about 89,000 clones, with 80% observed a single time. The V gene's germline CDR1 is LNHDA and CDR2 SQIVND (reference sequence). The CDR3 consists of 14 residues. V lost 2 bases and J lost 5; bases outside the gene matches: 4. The chain links TRBV19 to TRBJ1-1; the match to TRBD1 covers 8 bases. The TCR sequence derives from a woman aged 80 or over with acute or convalescent COVID-19. Sequences were obtained from peripheral blood. The CDR3 nucleotides are TGTGCCAGTAGTATACCCGGGACAGGAACTGAAGCTTTCTTT. This encodes CASSIPGTGTEAFF.